The 21 T cell receptor beta chains presented below share a single source sample, sequenced in a study of blood T cells in healthy people across ages. Alongside a J-beta primer mix, a sample-barcoded 5' primer served in a second PCR lasting about 7 to 11 cycles. TCRdb recomputed calls from the 5' RACE reads with MiXCR, one row per CDR3 protein. The sample consists of about a million distinct CDR3 sequences, approximately 49% of them appearing once. The sample comprised blood. The origin of the receptors is a man in his thirties or forties in good health.

The gene calls are TRBV10-3 and TRBJ2-5; 7 bases fit TRBD2. The CDR3 spans 14 residues. Trimming cost V 6 bases and J 2 bases; bases outside gene matches: 6. In germline, CDR1 is ENHRY, CDR2 SYGVKD. Here the CDR3 reads CAISSGTEQETQYF. CDR3 coding DNA: TGTGCCATCAGCAGCGGGACTGAACAAGAGACCCAGTACTTC.

This rearrangement joins TRBV30 to TRBJ2-7; tentatively, D is TRBD2 (6 bases). Germline V gene sequence: CDR1 GTSNPN, CDR2 SVGIG (reference sequence). V shed 8 bases and J shed 0 bases, with 14 bases lying between them. The CDR3 is 13 residues long. The CDR3 loop is CAGGSRYSYEQYF. The DNA of the CDR3 is TGTGCCGGAGGGTCCAGGTACTCCTACGAGCAGTACTTC. The full variable domain, rest sourced from reference TRBV30 and TRBJ2-7, is SQTIHQWPATLVQPVGSPLSLECTVEGTSNPNLYWYRQAAGRGLQLLFYSVGIGQISSEVPQNLSASRPQDRQFILSSKKLLLSDSGFYLCAGGSRYSYEQYFGPGTRLTVT.

CDR3 coding DNA: TGTGCCAGCAGTCGGCCGGATGTCGGCGAGCAGTACTTC. It yields the protein CASSRPDVGEQYF. The V call is TRBV28, the J call TRBJ2-7; D uncertain. V was cut by 5 bases and J by 6 bases, with 14 bases left in between. Germline CDR1 and CDR2: MDHEN and SYDVKM. The CDR3 is 13 amino acids.

The table lists this clonotype with a few counts. V is TRBV5-6 and J is TRBJ2-7; no reliable D call. Germline V lookup: CDR1 SGHDT, CDR2 YYEEEE. Trimming cost V 5 bases and J 7 bases, with 10 bases left between them. The CDR3 has 11 amino acids. The CDR3 region is CASSIENEQYF. CDR3 coding DNA: TGTGCCAGCAGTATTGAGAATGAGCAGTACTTC.

The CDR3 DNA reads TGTGCTAGTGGTGTAGGACGCGCCTACGAGCAGTACTTC. It codes for CASGVGRAYEQYF. V is TRBV12-5 and J is TRBJ2-7; D unclear. The CDR3 is 13 residues long. With 5 bases removed from V and 2 bases from J, the gap between germline ends came to 10 bases. From germline, CDR1 is LGHNT and CDR2 FRNRAP.

This sequence joins TRBV4-3 and TRBJ2-7, with no clear D. The CDR3 extends over 15 amino acids. Trimming cost V 1 base and J 2 bases, with 12 bases left between them. The V gene's germline CDR1 is LGHNA and CDR2 YSLEER. CDR3 sequence reads: CASSQAEDGTYEQYF. The CDR3 nucleotides are TGCGCCAGCAGCCAAGCTGAGGACGGCACCTACGAGCAGTACTTC.

This clonotype was detected only a few times. The rearrangement joins TRBV5-1 to TRBJ2-6, with a possible D match to TRBD2 (5 bases). The CDR3 loop spans 16 amino acids. V shed 4 bases and J shed 3 bases, with 14 bases lying between them. Germline lookup yields CDR1 SGHRS and CDR2 YFSETQ. Here the CDR3 reads CASSLGGSNGANVLTF. The CDR3 DNA reads TGCGCCAGCAGCCTCGGAGGATCGAATGGGGCCAACGTCCTGACTTTC.

Turning to this clonotype: The junction departs from germline at one end; a sequencing error may be responsible. The V gene is TRBV7-2, the J gene TRBJ2-5; D unresolved. Germline V CDR1 and CDR2: SGHTA, FQGNSA. This CDR3 comprises 14 residues. CDR3 sequence reads: CACSLSNRKESQYF. The CDR3 nucleotides are TGTGCCTGCAGCTTAAGCAACCGGAAAGAATCCCAGTACTTC.

The chain carries TRBV20-1 and TRBJ1-2, with D unresolved. The germline V gene encodes CDR1 DFQATT and CDR2 SNEGSKA (reference sequence). Trimming took off 3 bases at V and 3 bases at J, with 11 bases between the two ends. The CDR3 totals 13 residues. For the CDR3, the DNA is TGCAGTGCTAGTGGGCAGGCCGACTATGGCTACACCTTC. Translating gives CSASGQADYGYTF.

V gene TRBV20-1 combines with J gene TRBJ2-6; the match to TRBD1 covers 8 bases. This CDR3 has 18 residues. Germline V gives CDR1 DFQATT, CDR2 SNEGSKA (reference sequence). V lost 6 bases and J lost 4; bases outside the gene matches: 17. CDR3 protein: CSADPGQGRLRGANVLTF. The CDR3 DNA is TGCAGTGCGGACCCCGGACAGGGAAGGCTGAGAGGGGCCAACGTCCTGACTTTC.

With regard to this clonotype: The junction departs from the called germline gene at one end, perhaps through a read error. This chain uses TRBV27 with TRBJ2-2; the D gene is possibly TRBD2 (5 bases). The CDR3 totals 13 residues. Per germline, CDR1 MNHEY and CDR2 SMNVEV (reference sequence). CDR3 DNA: TGTGCCAGCAGTTCCCTAAACACCGGGGAGCAGTTTTTT. Translated: CASSSLNTGEQFF.

The chain links TRBV7-2 to TRBJ1-5; no clear D. This CDR3 has 13 amino acids. The V end was cut by 5 bases, the J end by 4 bases, with 9 bases between. Germline assignment: CDR1 SGHTA and CDR2 FQGNSA. The CDR3 DNA sequence: TGTGCCAGCAGCCCGGACTTGAATCAGCCCCAGCATTTT. The encoded protein is CASSPDLNQPQHF.

The table lists this clonotype with a count of one. The rearrangement joins TRBV4-2 to TRBJ2-7; the D gene is possibly TRBD2 (6 bases). Germline CDR1 is LGHNA and CDR2 is YNFKEQ. The CDR3 loop spans 17 amino acids. Trimming pared 4 bases from V and 2 bases from J, leaving 21 bases between. The CDR3: CASSPSEGASAAYEQYF. The CDR3 region has the DNA TGTGCCAGCAGCCCATCCGAAGGGGCTAGCGCGGCCTACGAGCAGTACTTC.

The sample holds many counts of this clonotype. One end of the junction does not line up with germline, which may come from a read error. The chain links TRBV5-1 to TRBJ2-1; 11 nucleotides line up with TRBD2. Germline V gene sequence: CDR1 SGHRS, CDR2 YFSETQ. The CDR3 spans 15 residues. CDR3 sequence: CASSLGTSGYNEQFF. The CDR3 DNA follows: TGTGCCAGCAGCTTAGGGACTAGCGGTTACAATGAGCAGTTCTTC.

The chain couples TRBV12-3 or TRBV12-4 to TRBJ2-5; D remains unclear. This CDR3 region has 14 residues. The V end lost 5 bases, the J end lost 5 bases, and 15 bases lay between the germline ends. Written as DNA, the CDR3 is TGTGCCAGCAGTCCATCAGGATATTGGGAGACCCAGTACTTC. Protein: CASSPSGYWETQYF.

V usage is TRBV20-1 and J usage is TRBJ1-2; 9 nucleotides agree with TRBD1. V shed 3 bases and J 6 bases; nucleotides not matched to a gene: 8. Germline assignment: CDR1 DFQATT and CDR2 SNEGSKA (reference sequence). The CDR3 has 14 amino acids. CDR3 amino acids: CSARAGQGWNGYTF. The CDR3 DNA reads as TGCAGTGCTAGGGCCGGACAGGGGTGGAATGGCTACACCTTC.

Comment on this clonotype: A much larger clone is a single base away; this may be a read error. This chain connects TRBV7-2 to TRBJ2-3; 8 nucleotides match TRBD1. V shed 4 bases and J 3 bases; nucleotides not matched to a gene: 18. The CDR3 has 19 amino acids. Germline loops: CDR1 SGHTA, CDR2 FQGNSA. CDR3 protein: CASSSGFYLGTGWTDTQYF. CDR3 sequence (DNA): TGTGCCAGCAGCTCAGGGTTCTACCTTGGGACAGGCTGGACAGATACGCAGTATTTT. The complete variable domain, with remaining parts taken from reference TRBV7-2 and TRBJ2-3, reads GAGVSQSPSNKVTEKGKDVELRCDPISGHTALYWYRQSLGQGLEFLIYFQGNSAPDKSGLPSDRFSAERTGGSVSTLTIQRTQQEDSAVYLCASSSGFYLGTGWTDTQYFGPGTRLTVL.

The rearrangement joins TRBV3-1 to TRBJ1-6; 7 nucleotides agree with TRBD1. The CDR3 loop spans 14 amino acids. Per the germline V gene, CDR1 is LGHDT and CDR2 is YNNKEL (reference sequence). J was trimmed by 9 bases and V by 2 bases; bases with no gene match: 4. The CDR3 sequence: CASSQKTGSSPLHF. The CDR3 nucleotides are TGTGCCAGCAGCCAAAAGACAGGGAGTTCACCCCTCCACTTT.

In DNA, the CDR3 is TGTGCCAGCACTTTGACAGGGGCTGACAATGAGCAGTTCTTC. Protein: CASTLTGADNEQFF. The rearrangement uses TRBV27 and TRBJ2-1; 8 bases line up with TRBD1. V was clipped by 7 bases and J by 5 bases; unmatched bases: 7. The germline gives CDR1 MNHEY, CDR2 SMNVEV (reference sequence). The length of the CDR3 is 14 residues.

This rearrangement joins TRBV29-1 to TRBJ2-7; D may be TRBD2 (6 bases). V was cut by 6 bases and J by 3 bases, with 18 bases left in between. The germline V gene has CDR1 SQVTM and CDR2 ANQGSEA. This CDR3 is built from 14 residues. The CDR3 sequence is CSVSQRRGHYEQYF. The CDR3 DNA sequence: TGCAGCGTGTCTCAGCGGAGGGGCCACTACGAGCAGTACTTC.

V gene TRBV7-2 combines with J gene TRBJ2-2; TRBD1 matches 9 bases. There are 14 residues in the CDR3. V was pared by 8 bases and J by 7 bases, with 8 bases of the junction left unmatched. Germline lookup yields CDR1 SGHTA and CDR2 FQGNSA. CDR3 DNA: TGTGCCAGCGGACTAAACAGGGGGCTCGGGGAGCTGTTTTTT. Translating gives CASGLNRGLGELFF.